One sample yielded the 9 T cell receptor beta chains listed below, sequenced in a study of cytomegalovirus exposure and HLA in healthy donors. The PCR made use of 60 Vbeta and 13 Jbeta primers. Sequenced by immunoSEQ multiplex PCR; TCRdb stores in-frame clones only, minus some. The sample holds roughly 150,000 clones, approximately 85% seen once. Input material: PBMCs. These TCRs come from a man aged 25-45 years in good health and CMV-seropositive.

This clone turned up a few times. The chain combines TRBV6-6 with TRBJ1-2; TRBD1 aligns across 10 bases. The ends lost 6 bases at V and 1 base at J; junction bases unmatched: 2. Germline V CDR1 and CDR2: MNHNY, SVGAGI (reference sequence). The CDR3 covers 14 residues. CDR3 protein: CASRGQGGNYGYTF. For the CDR3, the DNA is TGTGCCAGCAGAGGACAGGGGGGTAACTATGGCTACACCTTC.

The chain links TRBV11-3 to TRBJ2-5, with D perhaps TRBD2 (6 bases). Between the trimmed V and J ends, which lost 4 bases and 5 bases, there was a span of 17 bases. Germline loops: CDR1 SGHNT, CDR2 YENEEA. This CDR3 contains 15 residues. The CDR3: CASSSINRDWETQYF. The CDR3 nucleotides are TGTGCCAGCAGCTCCATAAACCGGGACTGGGAGACCCAGTACTTC.

V and J are TRBV28 and TRBJ2-2; 9 bases match TRBD2. CDR1 MDHEN and CDR2 SYDVKM come from the germline V gene. The CDR3 is 14 residues long. Trimming removed 2 bases from V and 6 bases from J; junction bases left unmatched: 1. The CDR3: CASSLVAGAGELFF. DNA for the CDR3: TGTGCCAGCAGTTTAGTAGCGGGGGCCGGGGAGCTGTTTTTT.

The chain joins TRBV4-1 to TRBJ2-4; 7 nucleotides match TRBD2. Germline V CDR1 and CDR2: MGHRA, YSYEKL. V dropped 0 bases and J dropped 4; count of bases not matched to a gene: 6. There are 16 residues in the CDR3. The CDR3 region is CASSQDNLAVKNIQYF. The DNA for the CDR3 is TGCGCCAGCAGCCAAGATAACCTAGCGGTAAAAAACATTCAGTACTTC.

The V gene is TRBV2, the J gene TRBJ2-3; 9 bases are a match to TRBD2. Germline V lookup: CDR1 SNHLY, CDR2 FYNNEI. V dropped 2 bases and J dropped 4; count of bases not matched to a gene: 4. The CDR3 sequence is 15 residues long. The CDR3 region is CASSEQLAGADTQYF. The CDR3 region has the DNA TGTGCCAGCAGTGAACAGTTAGCGGGAGCAGATACGCAGTATTTT.

This chain connects TRBV18 to TRBJ2-1; weak D call: TRBD2 (5 bases). CDR3 length equals 15 residues. CDR1 is KGHSH, CDR2 LQKENI, per germline. Trimming removed 7 bases from V and 6 bases from J, with 19 bases in between. The DNA of the CDR3 is TGTGCCAGCTATCAAGCTGGTGAGGGTCTCAATGAGCAGTTCTTC. Its translation is CASYQAGEGLNEQFF. The whole variable domain, filled in from reference TRBV18 and TRBJ2-1, reads NAGVMQNPRHLVRRRGQEARLRCSPMKGHSHVYWYRQLPEEGLKFMVYLQKENIIDESGMPKERFSAEFPKEGPSILRIQQVVRGDSAAYFCASYQAGEGLNEQFFGPGTRLTVL.

The chain has TRBV11-2 and TRBJ2-2; 8 bases line up with TRBD1. This CDR3 has 16 residues. V lost 5 bases, J lost 5 bases, and 10 bases stayed unmatched. CDR1 and CDR2 (germline): SGHAT, FQNNGV. The CDR3 region has the DNA TGTGCCAGCAGCGTAATCGGGACAGGTGGAACCGGGGAGCTGTTTTTT. It codes for CASSVIGTGGTGELFF.

J is TRBJ1-1 and V is TRBV7-3; D ambiguous. The germline V gene has CDR1 SGHTA and CDR2 FQGTGA. CDR3 length equals 13 residues. Trimming removed 5 bases from V and 1 base from J, with 8 bases in between. The CDR3 nucleotides are TGTGCCAGCAGCCCACAACCGAACACTGAAGCTTTCTTT. Its translation is CASSPQPNTEAFF.

The gene calls are TRBV6-5 and TRBJ2-5, with 11 bases lining up with TRBD2. V dropped 8 bases and J dropped 4; count of bases not matched to a gene: 9. CDR1 and CDR2 (germline): MNHEY, SVGAGI. This CDR3 region has 15 residues. The CDR3 coding sequence is TGTGCCAGCTCCGGGACTAGCGGAATGGGAGAGACCCAGTACTTC. It codes for CASSGTSGMGETQYF.